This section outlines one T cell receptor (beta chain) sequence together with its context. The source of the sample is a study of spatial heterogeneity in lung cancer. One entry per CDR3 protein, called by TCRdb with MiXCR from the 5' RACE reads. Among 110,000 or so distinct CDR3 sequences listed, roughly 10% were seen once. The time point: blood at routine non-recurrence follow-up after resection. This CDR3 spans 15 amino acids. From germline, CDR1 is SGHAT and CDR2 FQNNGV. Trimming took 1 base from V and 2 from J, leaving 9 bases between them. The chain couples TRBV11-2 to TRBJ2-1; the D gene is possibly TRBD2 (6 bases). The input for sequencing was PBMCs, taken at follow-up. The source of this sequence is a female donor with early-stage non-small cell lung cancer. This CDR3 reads CASSLGGRTYNEQFF. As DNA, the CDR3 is TGTGCCAGCAGCTTAGGTGGGAGGACCTACAATGAGCAGTTCTTC.